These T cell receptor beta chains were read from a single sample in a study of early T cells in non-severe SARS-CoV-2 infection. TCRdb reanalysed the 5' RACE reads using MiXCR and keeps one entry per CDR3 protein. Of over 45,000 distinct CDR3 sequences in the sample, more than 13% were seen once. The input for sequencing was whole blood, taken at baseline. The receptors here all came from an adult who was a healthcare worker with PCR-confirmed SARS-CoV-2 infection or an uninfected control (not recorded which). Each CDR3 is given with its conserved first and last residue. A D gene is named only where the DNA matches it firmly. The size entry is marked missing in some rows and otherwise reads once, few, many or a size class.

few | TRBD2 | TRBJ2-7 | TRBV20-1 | TGCAGTGCTCGGGGAGGGCAAATCGGATACGAGCAGTACTTC | CSARGGQIGYEQYF
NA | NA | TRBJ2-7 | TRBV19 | TGTGCCAGTAGTAGCCGCTCCTCAGGGAACCACGAGCAGTACTTC | CASSSRSSGNHEQYF
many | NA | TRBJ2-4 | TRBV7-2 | TGTGCCAGCAGCTCAATCGGACACGCCAAAAACATTCAGTACTTC | CASSSIGHAKNIQYF
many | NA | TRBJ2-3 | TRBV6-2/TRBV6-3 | TGTGCCAGCAGTCTCCAGGGGTCGGGGGCAGATACGCAGTATTTT | CASSLQGSGADTQYF
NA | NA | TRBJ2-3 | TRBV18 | TGTGCCAGCTCACCAGGGTTCACAGATACGCAGTATTTT | CASSPGFTDTQYF
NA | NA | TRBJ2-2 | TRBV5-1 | TGCGCCAGCAGCTTGTTCAGGACGATGAACACCGGGGAGCTGTTTTTT | CASSLFRTMNTGELFF
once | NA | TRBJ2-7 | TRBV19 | TGTGCCAGTACAACAACCGGGGCGCACGAGCAGTACTTC | CASTTTGAHEQYF
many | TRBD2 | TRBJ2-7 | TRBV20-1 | TGCAGTGCTAGCGGTAGCGGGGGCTCCTACGAGCAGTACTTC | CSASGSGGSYEQYF
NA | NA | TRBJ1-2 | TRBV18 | TGTGCCAGCTCACCACAGGACGGCTATGGCTACACCTTC | CASSPQDGYGYTF
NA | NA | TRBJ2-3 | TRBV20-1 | TGCAGTGCCTCAATCCGACAGGAGACAGATACGCAGTATTTT | CSASIRQETDTQYF
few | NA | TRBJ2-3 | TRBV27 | TGTGCCAGCAGTGAGGGCCAGATCACAGATACGCAGTATTTT | CASSEGQITDTQYF
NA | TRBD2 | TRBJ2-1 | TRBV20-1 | TGCAGTCAGGAAGCGGGGGCCCCTAATCACTACAATGAGCAGTTCTTC | CSQEAGAPNHYNEQFF
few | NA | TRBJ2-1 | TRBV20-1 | TGCAGTGCCCGTCGGTCCCGGTTTGCGGACAATGAGCAGTTCTTC | CSARRSRFADNEQFF
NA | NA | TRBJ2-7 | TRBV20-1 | TGCAGTGCCCCGGCCAGGACGGCATCCTACGAGCAGTACTTC | CSAPARTASYEQYF
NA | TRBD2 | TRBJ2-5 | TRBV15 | TGTGCCACCAGCAGAGGACAGCGGGAGGAGGGGACCCAGTACTTC | CATSRGQREEGTQYF
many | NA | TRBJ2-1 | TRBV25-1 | TGTGCCAGCAGTGACAGGGTCGCGCAAAACAATGAGCAGTTCTTC | CASSDRVAQNNEQFF
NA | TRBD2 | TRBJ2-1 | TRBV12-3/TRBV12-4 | TGTGCCAGCAGCTACGGACTAGCGGGGATTCCGGACGACAATGAGCAGTTCTTC | CASSYGLAGIPDDNEQFF
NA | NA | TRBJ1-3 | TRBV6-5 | TGTGCCAGCAGTTACGCGGATCATCGAAACACCATATATTTT | CASSYADHRNTIYF
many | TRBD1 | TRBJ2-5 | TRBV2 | TGTGCCAGCAGGGACAGGGGAGAGACCCAGTACTTC | CASRDRGETQYF
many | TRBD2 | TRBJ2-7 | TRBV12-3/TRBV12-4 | TGTGCCAGCGCACCCTTAGCGGGAAGGGGCGAGCAGTACTTC | CASAPLAGRGEQYF
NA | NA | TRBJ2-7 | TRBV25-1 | TGTGCCACAGGCCGGGGGTCGGCTTTTGGAGGGCAGTACTTC | CATGRGSAFGGQYF
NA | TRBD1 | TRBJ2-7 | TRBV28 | TGTGCCAGCAGTACTAGGGACAGTCGGGCCTACGAGCAGTACTTC | CASSTRDSRAYEQYF
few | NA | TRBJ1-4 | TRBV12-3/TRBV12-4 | TGTGCCAGCAGTTTAATGGTGCAGGGCGGTGAAAAACTGTTTTTT | CASSLMVQGGEKLFF
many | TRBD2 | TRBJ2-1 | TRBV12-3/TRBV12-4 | TGTGCCAGCAGTTTAGTATCTAGCGGTAATGAGCAGTTCTTC | CASSLVSSGNEQFF
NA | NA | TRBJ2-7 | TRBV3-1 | TGTGCCAGCAGCCCCAGACAAGGGGGGCTCTACCAGCAGTACTTC | CASSPRQGGLYQQYF
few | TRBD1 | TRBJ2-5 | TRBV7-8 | TGTGCCAGCAGCTTACCGGGACAGGGTGCTGGAGAGACCCAGTACTTC | CASSLPGQGAGETQYF
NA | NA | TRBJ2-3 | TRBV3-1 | TGTGCCAGCAGTCCCCGGGGCACAGATACGCAGTATTTT | CASSPRGTDTQYF
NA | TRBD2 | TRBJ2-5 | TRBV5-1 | TGCGCCAGCGGCCGAGCGGGAGGAGGGGAGACCCAGTACTTC | CASGRAGGGETQYF
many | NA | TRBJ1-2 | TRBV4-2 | TGTGCCAGCAGCCAAGAAACAGGAGCATATGGCTACACCTTC | CASSQETGAYGYTF
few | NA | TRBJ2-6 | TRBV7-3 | TGTGCCAGCAGCTTGATGTCTGGGGCCAACGTCCTGACTTTC | CASSLMSGANVLTF
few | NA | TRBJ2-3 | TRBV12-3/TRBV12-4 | TGTGCCAGCACCACGCGGACTCTCTTGTCCTCCACAGATACGCAGTATTTT | CASTTRTLLSSTDTQYF
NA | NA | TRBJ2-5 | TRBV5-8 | TGTGCCAGCACCACCAAGGGCAAGTGGGGTCAGACCCAGTACTTC | CASTTKGKWGQTQYF
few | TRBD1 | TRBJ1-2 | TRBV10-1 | TGCGCCAGCAGTGAGTCAAGGGGGCCAATTCAAGGCTACACCTTC | CASSESRGPIQGYTF
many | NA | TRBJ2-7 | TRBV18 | TGTGCCAGCTCCCCCGGGAGCCTGAGAAGGGACGAGCAGTACTTC | CASSPGSLRRDEQYF
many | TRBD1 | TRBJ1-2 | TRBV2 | TGTGCCAGCAGTGAACATCAGGGGGTGTCAGACTATGGCTACACCTTC | CASSEHQGVSDYGYTF
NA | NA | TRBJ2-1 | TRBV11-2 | TGTGCCAGCAGCTACGCCCGGTTGGTAATCTCCTACAATGAGCAGTTCTTC | CASSYARLVISYNEQFF
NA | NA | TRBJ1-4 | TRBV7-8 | TGTGCCAGCAGCTTAGGGGGTATAAATGAAAAACTGTTTTTT | CASSLGGINEKLFF
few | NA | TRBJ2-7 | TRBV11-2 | TGTGCCAGCGCGACAGCCCCATCCTACGAGCAGTACTTC | CASATAPSYEQYF
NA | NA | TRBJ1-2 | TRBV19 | TGTGCCAGTAGTTCCGCCCGGACAGACCTATATGGCTACACCTTC | CASSSARTDLYGYTF
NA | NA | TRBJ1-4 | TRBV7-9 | TGTGCCAGCAGCTTAGCGGGGGGCGATGAAAAACTGTTTTTT | CASSLAGGDEKLFF
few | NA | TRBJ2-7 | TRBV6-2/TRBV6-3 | TGTGCCAGCAGAGACCACGAGCAGTACTTC | CASRDHEQYF